This TCR beta chain was identified in a study of cytomegalovirus exposure and HLA in healthy donors. General study findings and limits: Most observed TCR sequences were rare, whereas some public TCRs were detected in many donors. In a later analysis, a genetic analysis reported fewer productive-TCR N-insertions in an Asian-associated ancestry cluster than the cohort average. In a later analysis, a missense DCLRE1C variant was linked to TCR beta V- and J-gene trimming. Most TCR beta V segments were productive about 90% or about 30% of the time in an earlier analysis.

A remark on this clone: Its specificity is not known.

Trimming removed 5 bases from V and 5 bases from J; junction bases left unmatched: 3. The CDR3 is made up of 14 amino acids. Germline CDR1 is SGHVS and CDR2 is FQNEAQ. Amplification used 60 Vbeta primers and 13 Jbeta primers. Clones were read by immunoSEQ multiplex PCR, and TCRdb kept only the in-frame ones, dropping some. The table lists around 130,000 clones, about 81% of them singletons, with approximately 1.8% in the top ten. The chain employs TRBV7-8 and TRBJ1-6, with TRBD1 matching over 7 bases. What was sequenced was PBMCs. The source of this sequence is a man between 35 and 55 years old in good health and CMV-seronegative. CDR3 region: CASSQGQDNSPLHF. In nucleotides, the CDR3 is TGTGCCAGCAGCCAAGGACAGGATAATTCACCCCTCCACTTT.